This TCR beta chain originates from a study of CD8+ T cells in alopecia areata. Sorting of CD4+ and CD8+ T cells was performed on PBMCs. Study-wide findings and caveats: Scalp repertoires also include resident alphabeta T cells from normal skin. Clonality exceeded that of normal scalp in lesional scalp, most notably in alopecia totalis/universalis.

On this clone itself: Its target is unknown.

RNA was isolated and reverse transcribed to cDNA, the sequencing template. Repertoires were generated with immunoSEQ multiplex PCR, while TCRdb's copy carries only in-frame clones and drops some. The table records some 160,000 clones, approximately 65% of them present only once. The CDR3 sequence is 14 residues long. Trimming removed 9 bases from V and 5 bases from J, with 16 bases in between. The germline CDR1 and CDR2 sequences are SGHTA and FQGTGA. The clonotype was recovered from a human donor in good health. V and J are TRBV7-3 and TRBJ2-2; D call uncertain. The specimen was CD8+ T cells sorted from blood. In DNA form, the CDR3 reads TGTGCCAGAAAGCAGCCCCTGAGGACCGGGGAGCTGTTTTTT. Encoded protein: CARKQPLRTGELFF.